Listed below are T cell receptor beta chains from one sample, sequenced in a study of identifying expanded T cells in peripheral blood. TCRdb's copy holds only in-frame clones and misses some; the assay was immunoSEQ multiplex PCR. Here the sample spans about 94,000 clones, approximately 88% being singletons. The specimen was blood. The receptors originated from a person between 18 and 75 years old in good health. Both conserved end residues are trimmed from each CDR3.

>TRBV10-1|13
ASSEGGQAKNIQY
>TRBV5-1|11
ASTGVRGYEQY
>TRBV6-1|12
ASTDDRGYSEAF
>TRBV5-1|12
ASSLAYREGGYT
>TRBV5-1|11
ASSGGTGQPQH
>TRBV7-8|11
ASSRDLGTEAF
>TRBV6-6|8
ASIGREAF
>TRBV2|13
ASSELGQGAVGYT
>TRBV19|17
ASQYRTGGLNGANYGYT
>TRBV13|12
ASSSPSGDTEAF
>TRBV19|12
ASSIRPPSTEAF
>TRBV5-1|12
ASSPEGGDYGYT
>TRBV19|13
ASSIGRDSNQPQH
>TRBV30|12
AWSVLGEDSPLH
>TRBV5-1|12
ASSLARGHEKLF
>TRBV25-1|13
ASSAQGTGANVLT
>TRBV5-1|12
ASSPIGGGETQY
>TRBV12-5|13
ASGLVGADPREQY
>TRBV19|13
ASKQGGSANEKLF
>TRBV11-3|13
ASSPTSGRLDEQF
>TRBV5-4|12
ASSLARGPGELF
>TRBV6-6|14
ASSWSTGEGTDTQY
>TRBV19|11
ASRPGQTDTQY
>TRBV9|11
ASSGAVVSEQF
>TRBV19|14
ASSIPGGGATDTQY
>TRBV6-1|10
ASSGGNQPQH
>TRBV6-6|13
ASSYRGLPNTEAF
>TRBV5-6|12
ASGRTEITEKLF